This T cell receptor (beta chain) came from a study of T cells in Graves' hyperthyroidism and ophthalmopathy. RNA transcripts were the template for amplifying TCR beta CDR3 regions. Researchers ran a first-round RT-PCR on the TCR CDR3 using the HTBI primer set. TCRdb used MiXCR to reprocess the multiplex PCR reads, holding one entry per CDR3 protein. The table has approximately 520,000 distinct CDR3 sequences, less than 25% seen once. With V trimmed by 6 bases and J by 4 bases, 9 bases remained unmatched. The germline CDR1 and CDR2 sequences are MDHEN and SYDVKM. The CDR3 covers 17 residues. The V call is TRBV28, the J call TRBJ2-7; 16 nucleotides match TRBD2. The sequence derives from a man aged 18-30 years with Graves' hyperthyroidism. Sample: blood. This CDR3 reads CASRGTSGGVGPYEQYF. The CDR3 DNA is TGTGCCAGCAGAGGGACTAGCGGGGGGGTCGGACCGTACGAGCAGTACTTC.